Listed below are T cell receptor beta chains from one sample, sequenced in a study of blood T cell repertoires in COVID-19. Only in-frame clones appear in the TCRdb table, and some are missing; sequencing was by immunoSEQ multiplex PCR. The table shows about 160,000 clones, with about nine tenths occurring only once. Sequencing was performed on peripheral blood. Receptors were obtained from a woman aged 55-70 years with active or convalescent COVID-19. Both conserved end residues are part of each CDR3. D genes are given only for firm matches.

d_gene | v_gene | CDR3aa
TRBD2 | TRBV7-2 | CASSSSGGTYNEQFF
. | TRBV18 | CASSLPGRDEQYF
. | TRBV6-1 | CASSDRGGRTNTEAFF
. | TRBV30 | CAHSGDTDTQYF
. | TRBV21-1 | CASRTGGRQPQHF
. | TRBV29-1 | CSVVSQAYGYTF
. | TRBV7-8 | CASSLAGLSPYSNQPQHF
. | TRBV12-3/TRBV12-4 | CASTRGHGYTF
TRBD2 | TRBV13 | CASSETSGGSYEQYF
TRBD1 | TRBV13 | CASSFRDRGNTIYF
TRBD1 | TRBV3-1/TRBV3-2 | CASSQAGTGYEQYF